The entry below describes one T cell receptor beta chain. Its antigen remains unidentified. The sample belongs to a study of CD8 T cells in ankylosing spondylitis. Study-wide findings and caveats: Earlier studies detected some motif variants in reactive arthritis synovial fluid and blood. Blood of patients with ankylosing spondylitis appeared to be characterized by a TCR beta motif of several highly homologous variants. Disease-linked clones displayed a CD8+ phenotype and appeared relatively rarely in peripheral blood.

V was trimmed by 2 bases and J by 4 bases, leaving 6 bases between them. Looked up from germline, CDR1 is MNHEY and CDR2 is SVGEGT. CDR3 length: 13 amino acids. From the 5' RACE reads, TCRdb called clonotypes with MiXCR, one entry per CDR3 protein. Of about 840,000 distinct CDR3 sequences in the sample, about 12% were seen once. The chain is built from TRBV6-2 or TRBV6-3 and TRBJ2-1; D is ambiguous. This TCR derives from a male donor with ankylosing spondylitis. The specimen sequenced was blood, either unsorted or a sorted T cell fraction (not recorded which). CDR3 DNA: TGTGCCAGCAGTTACAGGAAATACAATGAGCAGTTCTTC. It yields the protein CASSYRKYNEQFF.